This T cell receptor (beta chain) is from a study of blood T cells in healthy people across ages. Points from the study as a whole: Donor CMV status was unknown, possibly confounding expanded clonotype changes. Investigators treated diversity estimates from one million T cells as underestimates.

CDR3 size: 15 residues. CDR1 is MNHEY, CDR2 SVGEGT, per germline. As to this clonotype: Its antigen is undetermined.

Through a sample-barcoded 5' primer and a J-beta primer mix, a second PCR was run for about 6 to 12 cycles. Each CDR3 protein gets one entry after TCRdb re-called the 5' RACE reads with MiXCR. The sample carries about 1,400,000 distinct CDR3 sequences, approximately 59% recorded once. Russia was home to the donors, healthy Caucasian individuals aged roughly 6 to 90. Each donor gave approximately 9.1 milliliters of peripheral blood. The chain uses TRBV6-2 or TRBV6-3 and TRBJ2-5, with D unclear. The J call may be mistaken, given a closer DNA end match to TRBJ2-7. This clonotype was sampled from a man aged 18 to 29 in good health. Sequencing input: blood. The CDR3: CASSYSSWGLREQYF. In nucleotides, the CDR3 is TGTGCCAGCAGTTACTCGAGTTGGGGTCTACGCGAGCAGTACTTC.